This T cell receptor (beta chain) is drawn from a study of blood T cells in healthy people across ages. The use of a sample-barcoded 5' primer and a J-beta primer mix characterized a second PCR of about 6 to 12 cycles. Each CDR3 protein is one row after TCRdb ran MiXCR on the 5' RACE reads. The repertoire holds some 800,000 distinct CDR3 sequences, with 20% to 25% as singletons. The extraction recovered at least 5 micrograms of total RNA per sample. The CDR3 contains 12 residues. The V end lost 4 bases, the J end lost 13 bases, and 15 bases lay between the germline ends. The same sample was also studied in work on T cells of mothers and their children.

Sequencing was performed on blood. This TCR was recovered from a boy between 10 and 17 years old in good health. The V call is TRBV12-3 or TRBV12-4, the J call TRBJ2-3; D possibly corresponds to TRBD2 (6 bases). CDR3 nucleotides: TGTGCCAGCAGTTCGGGAGCAGATGCGGAGTATTTT. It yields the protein CASSSGADAEYF.